The clone carrying this T cell receptor (beta chain) was seen once. The study ran its PCR with 60 Vbeta and 13 Jbeta primers. Clones were sequenced by immunoSEQ multiplex PCR, and TCRdb holds only the in-frame ones, with some missing. The sample has approximately 100,000 clones, around two thirds seen once; the top ten hold 2% to 2.5%. The record originates from a study of cytomegalovirus exposure and HLA in healthy donors. Looked up from germline, CDR1 is MNHEY and CDR2 is SMNVEV (reference sequence). CDR3 length equals 13 residues. Trimming pared 2 bases from V and 2 bases from J, leaving 6 bases between.

The clonotype was recovered from a human donor in good health. Input material: PBMCs. V and J are TRBV27 and TRBJ1-1; tentative D call: TRBD1 (5 bases). CDR3 protein: CASSLRGNTEAFF. CDR3 bases: TGTGCCAGCAGTTTAAGGGGAAACACTGAAGCTTTCTTT.